The 29 T cell receptor beta chains given below trace back to one sample, sequenced in a study of CD8+ T cells in alopecia areata. Extraction and reverse transcription of RNA yielded cDNA as the sequencing template. Method: immunoSEQ multiplex PCR; TCRdb's copy keeps in-frame clones and lacks some. The sample includes more than 200,000 clones, 40% to 45% of them seen just once. Specified treatment: oral pan-JAK inhibitor, 5-10 mg twice daily. Sequenced here: CD4+ T cells sorted from blood, sampled around week 37, from a patient treated with tofacitinib. Receptors were obtained from a human donor with alopecia areata.

This clone came up once. The rearrangement uses TRBV6-1 and TRBJ2-7, with D hard to call. Germline assignment: CDR1 MNHNS and CDR2 SASEGT. This CDR3 has 11 amino acids. The V gene lost 5 bases and the J gene lost 6 bases, with 8 bases spanning the gap. CDR3 region: CASSWGPEQYF. The DNA of the CDR3 is TGTGCCAGCAGTTGGGGTCCCGAGCAGTACTTC.

The chain links TRBV7-3 to TRBJ2-4; D tentatively fits TRBD1 or TRBD2 (5 bases each). The CDR3 is 16 residues long. V was shortened by 3 bases and J by 6 bases, with 18 bases between the two germline ends. Germline loops: CDR1 SGHTA, CDR2 FQGTGA. CDR3 nucleotide sequence: TGTGCCAGCAGCTTGAGGGGAAGTGGTTCAGGAAACATTCAGTACTTC. Residues: CASSLRGSGSGNIQYF.

There are a few counts of this clone. The chain couples TRBV27 to TRBJ1-5, with D possibly matching TRBD1 (6 bases). V was trimmed by 6 bases and J by 6 bases, leaving 15 bases between them. CDR1 and CDR2 (germline): MNHEY, SMNVEV (reference sequence). The CDR3 has 14 residues. Here the CDR3 reads CASRRTGSAQPQHF. CDR3 bases: TGTGCCAGCAGGAGAACAGGGAGCGCTCAGCCCCAGCATTTT.

This clone was seen a few times. Other DNA sequences within the sample encode an identical CDR3. The J gene is TRBJ2-2, the V gene TRBV29-1; possible D gene TRBD1, 6 bases. Germline V gene data show CDR1 as SQVTM and CDR2 as ANQGSEA. This CDR3 comprises 12 residues. V lost 6 bases and J 1 base, leaving 6 bases between the germline ends. In nucleotides, the CDR3 is TGCAGCGTGGACAGGAACACCGGGGAGCTGTTTTTT. Amino acid sequence: CSVDRNTGELFF.

The V gene is TRBV5-1, the J gene TRBJ2-3, with D possibly called TRBD1 or TRBD2 (5 bases each). V dropped 5 bases and J dropped 5 bases, with 15 bases sitting between them. The length of the CDR3 is 14 residues. Looked up from germline, CDR1 is SGHRS and CDR2 is YFSETQ. DNA for the CDR3: TGCGCCAGCAGAGCGGAAGGGGCTGGAGATACGCAGTATTTT. As protein: CASRAEGAGDTQYF.

Concerning this clone itself: Other DNA sequences from this sample encode an identical CDR3 as well. The chain is built from TRBV7-9 and TRBJ2-7; the D gene is possibly TRBD2 (6 bases). V was shortened by 0 bases and J by 2 bases, with 8 bases between the two germline ends. Germline V gives CDR1 SEHNR, CDR2 FQNEAQ (reference sequence). This CDR3 region has 14 residues. The CDR3 sequence: CASSLAGGAYEQYF. CDR3 DNA sequence: TGTGCCAGCAGCTTAGCCGGGGGAGCCTACGAGCAGTACTTC.

The chain is built from TRBV30 and TRBJ2-3, with 7 bases that match TRBD2. J was trimmed by 9 bases and V by 3 bases; bases with no gene match: 0. CDR1 is GTSNPN and CDR2 is SVGIG in the germline V gene (reference sequence). The CDR3 loop spans 10 amino acids. The CDR3 bases are TGTGCCTGGAGCGGGAGGACGCAGTATTTT. It yields the protein CAWSGRTQYF.

This clone has just a few counts. The rearrangement uses TRBV29-1 and TRBJ1-1; D is uncertain. Trimming left V 6 bases short and J 1 base short, with 12 bases between. Germline V CDR1 and CDR2: SQVTM, ANQGSEA. The CDR3 totals 13 residues. CDR3 sequence (DNA): TGCAGCGTGCAACAAGGGAGGAACACTGAAGCTTTCTTT. This translates into CSVQQGRNTEAFF.

This clone showed up many times. CDR3 protein: CASSLNPPGSGRSTDTQYF. CDR3 nucleotide sequence: TGTGCCAGCAGCCTAAACCCGCCAGGGAGCGGGCGTAGCACAGATACGCAGTATTTT. The chain joins TRBV7-3 to TRBJ2-3; D may be TRBD2 (6 bases). CDR1 and CDR2 from the germline V gene are SGHTA and FQGTGA. This CDR3 has 19 residues. Deletions cut 5 bases from V and 0 bases from J, with 24 bases between.

This rearrangement joins TRBV29-1 to TRBJ2-7; 8 nucleotides line up with TRBD1. The CDR3 loop spans 15 amino acids. V dropped 5 bases and J dropped 2; count of bases not matched to a gene: 11. Germline V gene lookup returns CDR1 SQVTM and CDR2 ANQGSEA. CDR3 loop: CSVWLEDRVTYEQYF. As DNA, the CDR3 is TGCAGCGTTTGGTTGGAGGACAGGGTGACCTACGAGCAGTACTTC.

The chain combines TRBV25-1 with TRBJ1-2; 8 bases are shared with TRBD1. The CDR3 loop spans 12 amino acids. CDR1 is MGHDK, CDR2 SYGVNS, per germline. The V and J ends lost 10 bases and 4 bases, in that order; junction bases with no gene match: 5. As DNA, the CDR3 is TGTGCCACGCAGGGGGCTGTCTATGGCTACACCTTC. Translated: CATQGAVYGYTF.

The chain carries TRBV6-6 and TRBJ2-5; TRBD1 is a possible D gene (5 bases). The CDR3 runs 14 residues. The V and J ends lost 2 bases and 5 bases respectively, with 12 bases between them. Looked up from germline, CDR1 is MNHNY and CDR2 is SVGAGI (reference sequence). DNA of the CDR3: TGTGCCAGCAGTTACGGTCAGGGTTTTGAGACCCAGTACTTC. As protein: CASSYGQGFETQYF.

As to this clone: In the same sample, other DNA sequences code for this CDR3. This chain connects TRBV18 to TRBJ1-2; D may be TRBD1 (6 bases). The CDR3 length is 14 residues. In germline, CDR1 is KGHSH, CDR2 LQKENI. The germline V and J ends were trimmed by 6 bases and 2 bases, with 13 bases remaining between them. The CDR3 reads CASSPARGNYGYTF. CDR3 in DNA: TGTGCCAGCTCTCCAGCCAGGGGAAACTATGGCTACACCTTC.

The chain links TRBV15 to TRBJ2-3; 7 bases map to TRBD1. The ends lost 0 bases at V and 10 bases at J; junction bases unmatched: 10. There are 15 residues in the CDR3. In germline, CDR1 is LNHNV, CDR2 YYDKDF (reference sequence). DNA of the CDR3: TGTGCCACCAGCAGAGATAACAAACAGGGGATTGCGCAGTATTTT. It specifies CATSRDNKQGIAQYF.

This chain links TRBV6-1 with TRBJ2-7; D is possibly TRBD1 or TRBD2 (6 bases each). The germline V gene has CDR1 MNHNS and CDR2 SASEGT. CDR3 length: 13 amino acids. The V end was cut by 5 bases, the J end by 2 bases, with 10 bases between. Here the CDR3 reads CASSPRGPYEQYF. The CDR3 DNA sequence: TGTGCCAGCAGTCCCCGGGGGCCCTACGAGCAGTACTTC.

This clone was detected only a few times. The V call is TRBV6-1, the J call TRBJ2-1; no definite D call. The germline gives CDR1 MNHNS, CDR2 SASEGT. V lost 4 bases and J lost 5, with 15 bases in between. CDR3 length equals 15 residues. This chain's CDR3 is CASSGMGRSNNEQFF. The CDR3 coding sequence is TGTGCCAGCAGTGGTATGGGCAGGTCCAACAATGAGCAGTTCTTC.

The chain combines TRBV27 with TRBJ1-1, with D hard to call. The CDR3 is 14 residues long. Trimming left V 6 bases short and J 4 bases short, with 15 bases between. The V gene's germline CDR1 is MNHEY and CDR2 SMNVEV (reference sequence). The CDR3 reads CASSFDGVTTEAFF. DNA for the CDR3: TGTGCCAGCAGCTTTGACGGGGTTACCACTGAAGCTTTCTTT.

V gene TRBV30 combines with J gene TRBJ2-1; TRBD2 might be the D (7 bases). The CDR3 is 15 amino acids. From germline, CDR1 is GTSNPN and CDR2 SVGIG (reference sequence). Between the trimmed V and J ends, which lost 2 bases and 2 bases, there was a span of 13 bases. CDR3 sequence: CAWSPGGRTYNEQFF. In DNA, the CDR3 is TGTGCCTGGAGTCCCGGGGGGCGAACCTACAATGAGCAGTTCTTC.

This chain uses TRBV10-3 with TRBJ2-6; no clear D. The CDR3 length is 15 residues. Between the trimmed V and J ends, which lost 3 bases and 4 bases, there was a span of 10 bases. CDR1 is ENHRY and CDR2 is SYGVKD in the germline V gene. CDR3: CAISDPQSGANVLTF. The CDR3 coding sequence is TGTGCCATCAGTGATCCCCAGTCAGGGGCCAACGTCCTGACTTTC.

The chain employs TRBV6-5 and TRBJ1-2; TRBD1 matches 7 bases. The germline CDR1 and CDR2 sequences are MNHEY and SVGAGI. The CDR3 spans 13 residues. With 5 bases clipped from V and 8 bases from J, the junction kept 8 bases outside the gene matches. CDR3 in amino acids: CASSTNRGWGYTF. The CDR3 DNA sequence: TGTGCCAGCAGTACAAACAGGGGTTGGGGCTACACCTTC.

The chain carries TRBV18 and TRBJ1-4, with unresolved D. Trimming took 3 bases from V and 7 from J, leaving 3 bases between them. The length of the CDR3 is 11 residues. CDR1 is KGHSH, CDR2 LQKENI, per germline. CDR3: CASSPGEKLFF. The CDR3 nucleotides read TGTGCCAGCTCACCGGGTGAAAAACTGTTTTTT.

The J gene is TRBJ1-1, the V gene TRBV4-1; D is uncertain. The CDR3 has 14 amino acids. V lost 0 bases and J lost 6, with 11 bases in between. Germline CDR1 and CDR2: MGHRA and YSYEKL. The DNA of the CDR3 is TGCGCCAGCAGCCAAGATAGTGGTTATGCTGAAGCTTTCTTT. This codes for CASSQDSGYAEAFF.

The chain uses TRBV4-3 and TRBJ2-2; tentative D call: TRBD2 (5 bases). V gave up 5 bases and J gave up 4 bases, with 17 bases separating them. CDR1 is LGHNA, CDR2 YSLEER, per germline. CDR3 size: 16 residues. The CDR3, as DNA: TGCGCCAGCAGCTACGATGAGAGAGCGGCCACCGGGGAGCTGTTTTTT. As protein: CASSYDERAATGELFF.

The chain links TRBV5-1 to TRBJ1-5, with a weak D call TRBD1 (6 bases). Germline CDR1 reads SGHRS; CDR2 reads YFSETQ. Trimming took off 4 bases at V and 6 bases at J, with 17 bases between the two ends. CDR3 length: 15 amino acids. CDR3 loop: CASSPGGGGTQPQHF. CDR3 DNA sequence: TGCGCCAGCAGCCCCGGGGGAGGGGGTACTCAGCCCCAGCATTTT.

This chain links TRBV19 with TRBJ1-5, with D unclear. The CDR3 has 13 residues. The germline CDR1 and CDR2 sequences are LNHDA and SQIVND (reference sequence). V lost 3 bases and J 2 bases, leaving 5 bases between the germline ends. CDR3 amino acids: CASSMSGNQPQHF. CDR3 DNA: TGTGCCAGTAGTATGTCGGGCAATCAGCCCCAGCATTTT.

The genes are TRBV29-1 and TRBJ2-7; 9 positions match TRBD1. The ends lost 0 bases at V and 6 bases at J; junction bases unmatched: 9. The CDR3 is made up of 15 amino acids. In germline, CDR1 is SQVTM, CDR2 ANQGSEA. CDR3 loop: CSVEDGTGYASEQYF. CDR3 DNA: TGCAGCGTTGAAGACGGGACAGGGTATGCCTCCGAGCAGTACTTC.

There are a few counts of this clone. The chain employs TRBV10-1 and TRBJ2-2, with a tentative D call TRBD1 (6 bases). This CDR3 contains 14 residues. CDR1 and CDR2 from the germline V gene are WNHNN and SYGVQD (reference sequence). The V end was cut by 4 bases, the J end by 4 bases, with 10 bases between. The CDR3 reads CASSGQGTTGELFF. The CDR3 region has the DNA TGCGCCAGCAGTGGGCAGGGGACCACCGGGGAGCTGTTTTTT.

This clone was counted between two and nine times. The chain combines TRBV2 with TRBJ1-1; 7 positions match TRBD1. The germline V gene encodes CDR1 SNHLY and CDR2 FYNNEI. CDR3 length: 15 amino acids. V dropped 5 bases and J dropped 3; count of bases not matched to a gene: 9. The CDR3 DNA is TGTGCCAGCAGTCGGAGGGGGCAGGGGGACACTGAAGCTTTCTTT. The encoded protein is CASSRRGQGDTEAFF. The whole variable domain, filled in from reference TRBV2 and TRBJ1-1, reads EPEVTQTPSHQVTQMGQEVILRCVPISNHLYFYWYRQILGQKVEFLVSFYNNEISEKSEIFDDQFSVERPDGSNFTLKIRSTKLEDSAMYFCASSRRGQGDTEAFFGQGTRLTVV.

The chain uses TRBV5-1 and TRBJ2-1; 9 bases map to TRBD1. The CDR3 has 16 residues. Germline CDR1 SGHRS, CDR2 YFSETQ. J lost 3 bases, V lost 4 bases, and 8 bases had no gene match. For the CDR3, the DNA is TGCGCCAGCAGCACGCAACCGGGACAGGGCTACAATGAGCAGTTCTTC. This gives the protein CASSTQPGQGYNEQFF.